These 25 T cell receptor beta chains were all obtained from the same sample, sequenced in a study of draining lymph node invasion in breast cancer. Memory regulatory T cells were sorted as CD4+ CD45RA- CD25high cells. TCRdb ran MiXCR on the bulk RNA-seq reads and lists one entry per CDR3 protein. The sample includes just over 2,500 distinct CDR3 sequences, around 59% of them seen just once. The source material was sorted memory Tregs from a lymph node. The receptors originated from a female donor with luminal breast cancer.

The chain couples TRBV5-5 to TRBJ2-7; 8 bases match TRBD1. CDR3 length: 15 residues. The J segment lost 5 bases and the V segment lost 3 bases, leaving 10 bases of the junction unmatched. CDR1 is SGHKS, CDR2 YYEKEE, per germline (reference sequence). CDR3 protein: CASSSLDRGHHEQYV. CDR3 nucleotide sequence: TGTGCCAGCAGCTCGCTCGACAGGGGTCACCACGAGCAGTACGTC.

The CDR3 region has the DNA TGTGCCAGCAGTGTGGCCGATCGGGGCTATGGCTACACCTTC. Translating it yields CASSVADRGYGYTF. The chain employs TRBV2 and TRBJ1-2; D remains unclear. The V gene's germline CDR1 is SNHLY and CDR2 FYNNEI. Trimming shortened V by 4 bases and J by 4 bases, and 13 bases separated the two germline ends. The CDR3 covers 14 residues. The full variable domain, in which reference TRBV2 and TRBJ1-2 provide the parts outside the CDR3, is EPEVTQTPSHQVTQMGQEVILRCVPISNHLYFYWYRQILGQKVEFLVSFYNNEISEKSEIFDDQFSVERPDGSNFTLKIRSTKLEDSAMYFCASSVADRGYGYTFGSGTRLTVV.

V is TRBV20-1 and J is TRBJ2-5; TRBD2 aligns across 9 bases. The trim removed 1 base at V and 4 bases at J, leaving 4 bases unmatched. CDR3 length: 14 amino acids. Germline CDR1 DFQATT, CDR2 SNEGSKA (reference sequence). This chain's CDR3 is CSARGGSGGETQYF. CDR3 sequence (DNA): TGCAGTGCTAGAGGAGGTAGCGGGGGAGAGACCCAGTACTTC.

About this clonotype: The junction does not match germline at one end; this may be a read error. The rearrangement uses TRBV27 and TRBJ1-6; 7 bases are a match to TRBD1. This CDR3 is built from 17 residues. Germline V CDR1 and CDR2: MNHEY, SMNVEV (reference sequence). The CDR3 loop reads CASSLLGPQGTAQPLHF. The CDR3 region has the DNA TGTGCCAGCAGTTTATTAGGACCTCAAGGGACAGCCCAACCCCTACACTTT.

This clonotype has only one observation. The rearrangement joins TRBV12-3 or TRBV12-4 to TRBJ1-1; a weak D match, TRBD1 (5 bases). The CDR3 spans 13 residues. The V end was cut by 5 bases, the J end by 8 bases, with 15 bases between. The CDR3 spells CASSQGARQEAFF. Written as DNA, the CDR3 is TGTGCCAGCAGTCAAGGTGCGAGACAGGAAGCTTTCTTT.

In this sample, this clonotype turned up a few times. The chain uses TRBV5-1 and TRBJ1-1; D unresolved. This CDR3 is 14 amino acids long. Between the trimmed V and J ends, which lost 3 bases and 10 bases, there was a span of 19 bases. The V gene's germline CDR1 is SGHRS and CDR2 YFSETQ. As DNA, the CDR3 is TGCGCCAGCAGCTCCCCGCCGCTCGACCTTCGAGCTTTCTTT. Protein: CASSSPPLDLRAFF. The complete variable domain, with remaining parts taken from reference TRBV5-1 and TRBJ1-1, reads KAGVTQTPRYLIKTRGQQVTLSCSPISGHRSVSWYQQTPGQGLQFLFEYFSETQRNKGNFPGRFSGRQFSNSRSEMNVSTLELGDSALYLCASSSPPLDLRAFFGQGTRLTVV.

The chain has TRBV5-1 and TRBJ1-5; maybe TRBD1 (5 bases). Trimming left V 5 bases short and J 3 bases short, with 12 bases between. The CDR3 runs to 14 residues. Germline loops: CDR1 SGHRS, CDR2 YFSETQ. CDR3 DNA sequence: TGCGCCAGCAGACCGGGAGGGGACAATCAGCCCCAGCATTTT. This sequence encodes CASRPGGDNQPQHF.

V gene TRBV13 combines with J gene TRBJ2-5; 7 positions match TRBD2. V lost 5 bases and J lost 2; bases outside the gene matches: 5. CDR1 is PRHDT, CDR2 FYEKMQ, per germline (reference sequence). The CDR3 runs to 14 residues. CDR3 coding DNA: TGTGCCAGCAGCCGCTCGGGGGGACAAGAGACCCAGTACTTC. It yields the protein CASSRSGGQETQYF.

The rearrangement links TRBV7-2 to TRBJ2-4; weak D call: TRBD1 (6 bases). Per germline, CDR1 SGHTA and CDR2 FQGNSA. V shed 5 bases and J shed 3 bases, with 20 bases lying between them. This CDR3 has 17 amino acids. DNA for the CDR3: TGTGCCAGCAGCAGTCCTCGACAGGACCCCATCAAAAACATTCAGTACTTC. Translation gives CASSSPRQDPIKNIQYF.

The J gene is TRBJ1-1, the V gene TRBV6-2 or TRBV6-3; no firm D call. The V end was cut by 7 bases, the J end by 3 bases, with 15 bases between. The CDR3 has 14 residues. CDR1 and CDR2 from the germline V gene are MNHEY and SVGEGT. CDR3 loop: CASTSGRLYTEAFF. CDR3 DNA sequence: TGTGCCAGCACCTCGGGCAGGCTGTACACTGAAGCTTTCTTT.

This chain uses TRBV6-6 with TRBJ2-7; D ambiguous. The CDR3 length is 12 residues. V lost 7 bases and J lost 7, with 14 bases in between. Germline V gene sequence: CDR1 MNHNY, CDR2 SVGAGI (reference sequence). CDR3 nucleotides: TGTGCCAGCACACCTTTATGTCAGGAGCAGTACGTC. Protein: CASTPLCQEQYV.

This chain joins TRBV19 and TRBJ1-5; D is unresolved. The CDR3 length is 11 residues. Germline assignment: CDR1 LNHDA and CDR2 SQIVND (reference sequence). With 7 bases removed from V and 9 bases from J, the gap between germline ends came to 10 bases. The CDR3 loop reads CASTGIGPQHF. The CDR3 DNA reads as TGTGCCAGTACCGGTATAGGGCCCCAGCATTTT.

The chain couples TRBV30 to TRBJ2-3; TRBD2 agrees at 12 bases. CDR1 is GTSNPN, CDR2 SVGIG, per germline (reference sequence). V was pared by 4 bases and J by 5 bases, with 7 bases of the junction left unmatched. The CDR3 is 15 residues long. CDR3 nucleotide sequence: TGTGCCTGGACCCATGGGACTAGCGGGTTAGATACGCAGTATTTT. It specifies CAWTHGTSGLDTQYF.

J is TRBJ1-2 and V is TRBV19; D unclear. The length of the CDR3 is 16 residues. Germline V gene data show CDR1 as LNHDA and CDR2 as SQIVND (reference sequence). V was trimmed by 1 base and J by 5 bases, leaving 17 bases between them. The CDR3 sequence: CASSIAGVVTIYGYTF. The CDR3 DNA is TGTGCCAGTAGTATAGCCGGGGTAGTGACGATTTATGGCTACACCTTC.

This chain uses TRBV12-3 or TRBV12-4 with TRBJ1-4, with 9 bases aligning to TRBD1. After removal of 6 bases from V and 7 bases from J, the junction contained 6 bases not matched to a gene. This CDR3 is built from 14 residues. The CDR3, as DNA: TGTGCCAGCAGAAAACAGGGGGCAGGTGAAAAACTGTTTTTT. Encoded protein: CASRKQGAGEKLFF.

This clonotype was found once. At one of its ends the junction is not consistent with the germline gene, which may arise from a read error. The rearrangement links TRBV11-1 to TRBJ1-6, with TRBD1 matching over 8 bases. The V gene's germline CDR1 is SGHAT and CDR2 FQDESV (reference sequence). The CDR3 contains 15 residues. The DNA of the CDR3 is TGTGCCAGCAGCTTAGACAGGGGGGATAATTCACCCTTCCACTTT. It translates to CASSLDRGDNSPFHF.

The chain combines TRBV4-2 with TRBJ2-5; weak D call: TRBD2 (7 bases). V was clipped by 1 base and J by 5 bases, with 14 bases between them. Germline V gene data show CDR1 as LGHNA and CDR2 as YNFKEQ. This CDR3 is 15 amino acids long. The DNA for the CDR3 is TGTGCCAGCAGCCAAGGGGGGGGCCCGGAGGAGACCCAGTACTTC. It yields the protein CASSQGGGPEETQYF.

The genes are TRBV12-3 or TRBV12-4 and TRBJ1-1; D not resolved. The CDR3 is 13 residues long. With 6 bases removed from V and 6 bases from J, the gap between germline ends came to 14 bases. CDR3 region: CASSQMGRAEAFF. The DNA for the CDR3 is TGTGCCAGCAGCCAGATGGGGAGGGCTGAAGCTTTCTTT.

This clonotype has more than one count but fewer than ten. The genes are TRBV20-1 and TRBJ1-5; D unresolved. The V gene's germline CDR1 is DFQATT and CDR2 SNEGSKA (reference sequence). With 3 bases removed from V and 2 bases from J, the gap between germline ends came to 14 bases. This CDR3 spans 15 amino acids. CDR3 coding DNA: TGCAGTGCTAGTTCTGTGGTGGCAGGCAATCAGCCCCAGCATTTT. Amino acids: CSASSVVAGNQPQHF.

The CDR3 spells CASSMGLAGGHEQFF. The CDR3 coding sequence is TGTGCCAGTAGTATGGGTCTAGCGGGGGGGCATGAGCAGTTCTTC. This chain joins TRBV19 and TRBJ2-1, with 12 bases lining up with TRBD2. The V gene end was trimmed by 3 bases and the J gene end by 8 bases; junction bases not matched to a gene: 5. CDR1 LNHDA and CDR2 SQIVND come from the germline V gene (reference sequence). The CDR3 covers 15 residues.

Comments on this clonotype: Germline and junction disagree at one end, which may indicate a read error. This sequence joins TRBV5-1 and TRBJ2-1, with 12 bases that match TRBD2. Germline values: CDR1 SGHRS, CDR2 YFSETQ. This CDR3 has 14 amino acids. DNA of the CDR3: TGCGCCAGCAGCCCGACTAGCGGGGGCCCCCCTGTCCTCTTC. It encodes CASSPTSGGPPVLF. The full variable domain, its missing parts supplied by reference TRBV5-1 and TRBJ2-1, is KAGVTQTPRYLIKTRGQQVTLSCSPISGHRSVSWYQQTPGQGLQFLFEYFSETQRNKGNFPGRFSGRQFSNSRSEMNVSTLELGDSALYLCASSPTSGGPPVLFGPGTRLTVL.

The chain carries TRBV24-1 and TRBJ2-1; no firm D call. V lost 3 bases and J 10 bases, leaving 12 bases between the germline ends. This CDR3 region has 13 residues. Germline assignment: CDR1 KGHDR and CDR2 SFDVKD. The CDR3 region has the DNA TGTGCCACCAGTGATGGAGCCGGACCAGAGCAGTTCTTC. Its translation is CATSDGAGPEQFF.

The V call is TRBV4-2, the J call TRBJ1-1; possible D gene TRBD1, 6 bases. V dropped 0 bases and J dropped 6 bases, with 11 bases sitting between them. The germline V gene encodes CDR1 LGHNA and CDR2 YNFKEQ. The CDR3 is made up of 14 amino acids. CDR3 in DNA: TGTGCCAGCAGCCAAGAAAAGGGGGAGGCTGAAGCTTTCTTT. Translation gives CASSQEKGEAEAFF.

This chain links TRBV24-1 with TRBJ2-1; D assignment may be TRBD1 or TRBD2 (5 bases each). The CDR3 is 13 residues long. Trimming took 5 bases from V and 6 from J, leaving 10 bases between them. CDR1 KGHDR and CDR2 SFDVKD come from the germline V gene. DNA for the CDR3: TGTGCCACCAGTGGAGGGGCAATCAATGAGCAGTTCTTC. This sequence encodes CATSGGAINEQFF.

This clonotype appeared a few times. The chain has TRBV28 and TRBJ1-6, with D perhaps matching TRBD1 (6 bases). The ends were cut back, 1 base at V and 8 bases at J, with 12 bases in the middle. Germline V CDR1 and CDR2: MDHEN, SYDVKM. The CDR3 extends over 15 amino acids. CDR3 sequence reads: CASSLSSRGDSPLHF. The DNA for the CDR3 is TGTGCCAGCAGTTTATCGAGCAGGGGTGATTCACCCCTCCACTTT.